Listed below are T cell receptor beta chains from one sample, sequenced in a study of a mutant IDH1 vaccine in newly diagnosed glioma. Libraries were prepared by immunoSEQ multiplex PCR; TCRdb keeps only in-frame clonotypes and omits some of them. The sample contains roughly 34,000 clones, 65% to 80% of which appear only once. The starting material was peripheral blood mononuclear cells (PBMCs), obtained from a glioma patient treated with radiotherapy, temozolomide or both. These TCRs come from a man aged 50 to 60 with glioma. Some clones in this sample may be carry-over from other donors' samples. CDR3s include the opening cysteine and the closing phenylalanine or tryptophan. The order of the fields is J gene, D gene, clone size, V gene, CDR3 protein, CDR3 DNA. D genes are given only for firm matches. Clone size appears in some rows only: once, few, many, or a class for an expanded clone.

>TRBJ2-1|TRBD2|-|TRBV4-1
CASSRGASGGSSYNEQFF
TGCGCCAGCAGCCGTGGGGCGAGCGGGGGGAGCTCCTACAATGAGCAGTTCTTC
>TRBJ1-1|TRBD1|-|TRBV20-1
CSAREDRGAFF
TGCAGTGCTAGAGAAGACAGGGGAGCTTTCTTT
>TRBJ2-7|-|-|TRBV10-3
CAINTPQGTKDEQYF
TGTGCCATCAACACCCCGCAAGGGACAAAAGACGAGCAGTACTTC
>TRBJ2-1|-|-|TRBV6-5
CASTKGSGWYNEQFF
TGTGCCAGCACAAAAGGAAGCGGGTGGTACAATGAGCAGTTCTTC
>TRBJ1-4|-|-|TRBV14
CASSQGFDGEKLFF
TGTGCCAGCAGCCAAGGTTTCGATGGGGAAAAACTGTTTTTT
>TRBJ2-2|-|-|TRBV6-4
CASKSGAGELFF
TGTGCCAGCAAATCGGGAGCCGGGGAGCTGTTTTTT
>TRBJ1-2|-|-|TRBV2
CASSEGKGGYTF
TGTGCCAGCAGTGAGGGGAAGGGTGGCTACACCTTC
>TRBJ2-1|TRBD1|-|TRBV10-3
CAISESRQGASNEQFF
TGTGCCATCAGTGAGTCCCGACAGGGGGCGTCAAATGAGCAGTTCTTC
>TRBJ2-1|TRBD2|-|TRBV19
CASSIGSGSSYNEQFF
TGTGCCAGTAGTATAGGAAGCGGGAGCTCCTACAATGAGCAGTTCTTC
>TRBJ2-7|TRBD2|-|TRBV10-1
CASKRKGLIQYEQYF
TGCGCCAGCAAAAGAAAGGGACTAATACAGTACGAGCAGTACTTC
>TRBJ2-3|TRBD2|-|TRBV19
CASSSDGGGLADTQYF
TGTGCCAGTAGTTCCGACGGGGGGGGGCTTGCAGATACGCAGTATTTT
>TRBJ2-7|-|-|TRBV10-1
CASSDGRGGTRSYEQYF
TGCGCCAGCAGTGACGGCCGGGGCGGGACCCGGTCCTACGAGCAGTACTTC
>TRBJ2-5|TRBD1|once|TRBV11-2
CASSTGTGVSETQYF
TGTGCCAGCAGCACCGGGACAGGGGTTTCGGAGACCCAGTACTTC
>TRBJ1-4|TRBD1|once|TRBV25-1
CATQGQQAEKLFF
TGTGCCACCCAGGGACAGCAAGCGGAAAAACTGTTTTTT
>TRBJ1-2|TRBD1|-|TRBV5-5
CASSPARQGNYGYTF
TGTGCCAGCAGCCCGGCGAGACAGGGGAACTATGGCTACACCTTC
>TRBJ2-7|TRBD2|-|TRBV18
CASSPTGVAGVRVSYEQYF
TGTGCCAGCTCACCAACGGGGGTAGCGGGAGTTCGTGTGTCCTACGAGCAGTACTTC
>TRBJ2-7|-|-|TRBV27
CASSLEARGSYEQYF
TGTGCCAGCAGTTTAGAGGCTAGGGGATCCTACGAGCAGTACTTC
>TRBJ2-5|-|-|TRBV6-6
CASSLEGHETQYF
TGTGCCAGCAGTTTGGAGGGGCACGAGACCCAGTACTTC
>TRBJ2-2|TRBD2|-|TRBV4-1
CASSQVFLAETGELFF
TGCGCCAGCAGCCAAGTTTTCCTAGCGGAAACCGGGGAGCTGTTTTTT
>TRBJ1-2|-|few|TRBV6-1
CASSEREGSYGYTF
TGTGCCAGCAGTGAACGGGAGGGAAGCTATGGCTACACCTTC
>TRBJ1-2|-|-|TRBV29-1
CSVGGRRDYGYTF
TGCAGCGTGGGGGGCAGGCGGGACTATGGCTACACCTTC
>TRBJ2-1|-|-|TRBV19
CASSIGESSYNEQFF
TGTGCCAGTAGTATCGGCGAAAGCTCCTACAATGAGCAGTTCTTC
>TRBJ1-5|-|once|TRBV2
CASSQGAELGEWVSQPQHF
TGTGCCAGCAGCCAGGGCGCGGAACTAGGGGAGTGGGTTAGTCAGCCCCAGCATTTT
>TRBJ1-1|TRBD1|-|TRBV2
CAGDRGHTEAFF
TGTGCCGGAGACAGGGGGCACACTGAAGCTTTCTTT
>TRBJ1-1|-|few|TRBV2
CASVAPNTEAFF
TGTGCCAGTGTCGCGCCTAACACTGAAGCTTTCTTT
>TRBJ2-3|TRBD2|-|TRBV7-6
CASSSRTSGSTDTQYF
TGTGCCAGCAGCTCCAGGACTAGCGGGAGCACAGATACGCAGTATTTT
>TRBJ2-2|-|-|TRBV19
CASNTGSFTGELFF
TGTGCCAGTAATACAGGGAGCTTTACCGGGGAGCTGTTTTTT
>TRBJ1-2|-|-|TRBV6-5
CASSYASVGEGYTF
TGTGCCAGCAGTTACGCTTCGGTAGGAGAAGGCTACACCTTC
>TRBJ1-1|-|-|TRBV5-1
CASSLVYREAEAFF
TGCGCCAGCAGCTTGGTTTATAGGGAGGCAGAAGCTTTCTTT
>TRBJ2-7|-|-|TRBV5-1
CASSFDGYEQYF
TGCGCCAGCAGCTTCGACGGGTACGAGCAGTACTTC
>TRBJ2-1|TRBD2|-|TRBV30
CAWAGGPHNEQFF
TGTGCCTGGGCGGGGGGGCCCCACAATGAGCAGTTCTTC
>TRBJ2-3|TRBD2|-|TRBV5-1
CASSLGGTSGGGDTQYF
TGCGCCAGCAGCTTGGGGGGGACTAGCGGGGGCGGAGATACGCAGTATTTT
>TRBJ1-1|TRBD1|-|TRBV5-6
CASSLGTGGAKAFF
TGTGCCAGCAGCTTGGGGACAGGGGGTGCCAAAGCTTTCTTT
>TRBJ1-1|-|few|TRBV27
CASSLSVNTEAFF
TGTGCCAGCAGTTTATCAGTGAACACTGAAGCTTTCTTT
>TRBJ1-1|TRBD1|-|TRBV2
CASKVDRASAEAFF
TGTGCCAGCAAGGTGGACAGGGCCTCAGCTGAAGCTTTCTTT
>TRBJ1-5|-|-|TRBV9
CASSLGPGGNQPQHF
TGTGCCAGCAGCCTGGGTCCGGGCGGAAATCAGCCCCAGCATTTT
>TRBJ2-7|-|-|TRBV19
CASSETGTGEQYF
TGTGCCAGTAGTGAGACAGGTACGGGGGAGCAGTACTTC
>TRBJ1-1|-|-|TRBV7-2
CASSQDTEAFF
TGTGCCAGCAGTCAGGACACTGAAGCTTTCTTT
>TRBJ1-2|TRBD1|-|TRBV7-2
CASSLEGTGGRGGYTF
TGTGCCAGCAGCTTAGAGGGAACAGGGGGAAGGGGTGGCTACACCTTC
>TRBJ2-7|TRBD1|-|TRBV5-1
CASSLTGQGVHEQYF
TGCGCCAGCAGCTTGACAGGACAGGGGGTCCACGAGCAGTACTTC
>TRBJ1-1|-|-|TRBV6-5
CASSYAVTQNTEAFF
TGTGCCAGCAGTTACGCGGTAACCCAGAACACTGAAGCTTTCTTT
>TRBJ1-2|TRBD1|-|TRBV5-1
CASSLAGGRGVEGYTF
TGCGCCAGCAGCTTGGCCGGTGGCAGGGGGGTTGAAGGCTACACCTTC
>TRBJ2-7|-|once|TRBV5-1
CASSLPSTGHEQYF
TGCGCCAGCAGCCTCCCCTCAACAGGGCACGAGCAGTACTTC
>TRBJ1-2|-|-|TRBV29-1
CSVPGPRGYTF
TGCAGCGTCCCGGGGCCCCGCGGCTACACCTTC
>TRBJ2-5|-|-|TRBV5-1
CASSLGVGGYEETQYF
TGCGCCAGCAGCTTGGGAGTGGGGGGTTACGAAGAGACCCAGTACTTC
>TRBJ1-2|TRBD1|-|TRBV9
CASSQGTGSYGYTF
TGTGCCAGCAGCCAAGGGACAGGGTCCTATGGCTACACCTTC
>TRBJ2-3|-|-|TRBV18
CASSPPLGSSADTQYF
TGTGCCAGCTCACCCCCCCTCGGGTCGAGCGCGGATACGCAGTATTTT
>TRBJ1-2|-|-|TRBV13
CASSKRQTANYGYTF
TGTGCCAGCAGCAAAAGACAGACAGCTAACTATGGCTACACCTTC
>TRBJ1-1|TRBD1|-|TRBV18
CASSLKDREAFF
TGTGCCAGCTCCCTAAAGGACAGGGAAGCTTTCTTT
>TRBJ2-7|TRBD2|-|TRBV7-2
CASSAEGSGGSYEQYF
TGTGCCAGCAGCGCAGAGGGTAGCGGGGGGTCCTACGAGCAGTACTTC
>TRBJ1-5|-|few|TRBV6-1
CASSVNSNQPQHF
TGTGCCAGCAGCGTTAATAGCAATCAGCCCCAGCATTTT
>TRBJ1-2|-|once|TRBV27
CASGKRVGGYTF
TGTGCCAGCGGCAAGAGGGTCGGTGGCTACACCTTC
>TRBJ2-3|TRBD1|-|TRBV5-4
CASSLPGQHPEDTQYF
TGTGCCAGCAGCCTACCGGGACAGCATCCAGAAGATACGCAGTATTTT
>TRBJ1-3|-|once|TRBV21-1
CASSKAGGEGNTIYF
TGTGCCAGCAGCAAAGCTGGGGGCGAAGGAAACACCATATATTTT
>TRBJ1-1|-|few|TRBV19
CASSIRRDWRSFF
TGTGCCAGTAGTATCAGACGGGACTGGCGTTCTTTCTTT
>TRBJ2-7|-|-|TRBV11-1
CASSPRASSYEQYF
TGTGCCAGCAGCCCGAGGGCCTCCTCCTACGAGCAGTACTTC
>TRBJ2-7|-|-|TRBV13
CASRWAFRSYEQYF
TGTGCCAGCAGATGGGCCTTCCGCTCCTACGAGCAGTACTTC
>TRBJ2-1|-|-|TRBV14
CASSQYNEQFF
TGTGCCAGCAGCCAGTACAATGAGCAGTTCTTC
>TRBJ1-5|TRBD1|-|TRBV19
CASSILDRGALPEGQPQHF
TGTGCCAGTAGTATACTAGACAGGGGCGCTCTCCCAGAGGGTCAGCCCCAGCATTTT